What follows describes a single TCR beta chain. Which antigen it targets is not known. One base away there is no much larger clone; base qualities are not given. The sample comes from a study of human T cells and chemical hapten exposure (dated by TCRdb to 2020 to 2023). For context, the study as a whole: For sensitization, 2% DPC in acetone was applied to an approximately 2 cm by approximately 2 cm area of upper inner arm skin. Throughout the study period of approximately 23 weeks, patients also received therapeutic DPC doses to the scalp every week. The mostly female patient cohort included alopecia areata with under or over 50% scalp involvement, alopecia totalis and alopecia universalis. This study followed changes in the peripheral blood TCR repertoire in vivo during primary and secondary sensitization of alopecia patients to the hapten diphenylcyclopropenone (DPC). For every blood RNA sample, sequencing covered both the TCR alpha and TCR beta chains. Libraries were pooled for sequencing, and variation in per-sample TCR yields was attributed mainly to small differences in library volumes within the pool. Patch testing was performed on the upper back with Finn chambers containing 0.01% DPC, and the patch tests were scored after 6 days according to International Contact Dermatitis Research Group standards. Roughly 30 alopecia patients gave blood for TCR sequencing at one to four time points (pre-sensitization, 2, 6 and 24 weeks). Blood samples were taken from patients before sensitization (week 0) and then at 2, 6 and about 24 weeks after DPC sensitization.

The sample's time point label, decoded: pre-sensitization, week 0. The sample's treatment or condition, from its label and the paper: therapeutic diphenylcyclopropenone sensitization with weekly scalp DPC. Total RNA was extracted from unfractionated whole blood that had been collected in Tempus Blood RNA tubes. Blood at each patch-test visit was drawn before the patch test was applied. To be eligible, patients had to be aged 18 to 70, diagnosed with alopecia and judged suitable for DPC therapy, while pregnant patients were excluded. The library relied on RACE. For sequencing, a NextSeq 500 was employed. Library preparation attached unique molecular identifiers to individual cDNA molecules for quantitative, reproducible TCR counting. The paper's data handling went like this. The median number of TCRs per sample was over 95,000, ranging from about 23,224 to 690,600. V, J and CDR3 annotation of the TCR reads was carried out using the Decombinator software suite. For PS versus PT1 abundance plots, all samples were subsampled to the same number of TCRs (28,000). TCRs were defined as expanded if absent before sensitization and observed at least eight times at the 2-week time point. The public reads were run again by TCRdb, first through fastp at Q25 and then through MiXCR, and only productive beta chains were kept. All rows with the same CDR3 protein become a single entry with the most common DNA and genes. The V and J calls were not made by the authors but by TCRdb's processing. Recorded for this sample are fewer than 45,000 distinct CDR3 sequences; about a tenth of them occurred a single time. Less than 35% of the sample goes to the ten largest clones.

General study outcomes and caveats: All patients had alopecia, a presumed autoimmune disease, so their immune response might differ from that of healthy individuals. DPC sensitization did not change how many TCRs were above 1 in 1000 frequency, and no evidence was found of alterations in global repertoire structure. Compared with pre-sensitization or healthy control sets, expanded TCRs formed significantly more large CDR3 similarity clusters, which is consistent with antigen-driven responses. Patch test score was positively correlated with the number of PT1 expanded TCRs, with significance at thresholds 8, 16 and 32 but not at 4. Repeated subsampling changed both the strength of the expansion versus patch-test correlation and the threshold at which the correlation became significant.

CDR1 and CDR2, per the germline V gene, are MGHRA and YSYEKL. Trimming removed 2 bases from V and 6 bases from J, leaving 17 bases between the germline ends. Including the terminal cysteine and phenylalanine, the CDR3 comprises 15 residues. Solely the CDR3 DNA is kept, with 45 bases framed from the first base. The sequence was obtained from a man aged 50 to 59 with alopecia areata. Some clones in this sample may be carry-over from other donors' samples. Specimen: whole blood, collected in connection with sensitization to the hapten diphenylcyclopropenone (DPC). The sequence links TRBV4-1 to TRBJ2-7, with the D segment possibly TRBD1 or TRBD2, each aligning over 6 bases. The CDR3 region: CASSQRGGGGTEQYF. The bases read TGCGCCAGCAGCCAAAGGGGCGGAGGGGGGACCGAGCAGTACTTC.